This T cell receptor beta chain was sequenced in a study of cytomegalovirus exposure and HLA in healthy donors. PCR employed 60 Vbeta and 13 Jbeta primers. The protocol was immunoSEQ multiplex PCR, while the TCRdb copy is restricted to in-frame clones and leaves out a portion. The sample records over 50,000 clones, 77% being singletons. The germline V gene encodes CDR1 LGHNA and CDR2 YNFKEQ. The CDR3 consists of 17 residues. A word on this clone: An end of the junction does not agree with germline; a read error may underlie this.

V usage is TRBV4-2 and J usage is TRBJ2-5; TRBD1 matches 9 bases. The sequence derives from a female donor in good health and CMV-seronegative. The specimen was PBMCs. This chain's CDR3 is CAGSQAPSYRGLQTQYF. The CDR3 bases are TGTGCCGGCAGCCAAGCTCCCTCGTACAGGGGGCTACAGACCCAGTACTTC.